Listed here are 3 T cell receptor beta chains from one sample, sequenced in a study of T cell repertoires and leukemia-associated antigens. TCRdb reprocessed the 5' RACE reads via MiXCR and lists one record per CDR3 protein. This table holds roughly 10,000 distinct CDR3 sequences, 40% to 45% found once. These receptors are not linked to any known antigen. The sequenced sample consisted of CD3+ T cells sorted from blood and cultured. The receptor source for this set is a female donor in good health.

This clonotype showed up just once. One end of the junction is discordant with germline, which a read error may explain. The chain is built from TRBV28 and TRBJ2-2; TRBD2 agrees at 7 bases. The CDR3 runs to 16 residues. In germline, CDR1 is MDHEN, CDR2 SYDVKM. The DNA for the CDR3 is TGTGCCAGCAGTTTGTCGGGGCGGGAGAACTCCGGGGAGCTGGTTTTT. Translated: CASSLSGRENSGELVF.

The chain employs TRBV20-1 and TRBJ2-3; no definite D call. The CDR3 extends over 11 amino acids. Trimming removed 6 bases from V and 5 bases from J, with 9 bases in between. The germline gives CDR1 DFQATT, CDR2 SNEGSKA (reference sequence). This chain's CDR3 is CSARLGDTQYF. The CDR3 DNA sequence: TGCAGTGCCCGCTTGGGAGATACGCAGTATTTT.

This clonotype was observed a handful of times. In DNA, the CDR3 is TGCGCCAGCAGGGAGCATAGCGGGAGCTCCTACAATGAGCAGTTCTTC. The encoded protein is CASREHSGSSYNEQFF. This sequence joins TRBV4-3 and TRBJ2-1; 9 bases fit TRBD2. CDR1 and CDR2 (germline): LGHNA, YSLEER. There are 16 residues in the CDR3. With 6 bases clipped from V and 0 bases from J, the junction kept 6 bases outside the gene matches.